The rows below give T cell receptor beta chains drawn from one sample of a study of T-cell reconstitution after alpha-beta-depleted transplantation in children. TCRdb ran MiXCR on the PCR reads and lists one entry per CDR3 protein. The repertoire holds 500,000 to 600,000 distinct CDR3 sequences, with 20% to 30% as singletons. The source material was PBMCs, sampled before TCRalphabeta/CD19-depleted stem cell transplant. These receptors were obtained from a boy under two years old with Wiskott-Aldrich syndrome, due to receive a stem cell transplant. Both conserved end residues are part of each CDR3. The D gene is left open where the match is weak. Where a row states a size, it is once, few, many or the class of an expanded clone; other rows omit it.

d_call	v_call	clone_size	j_call	cdr3_aa	cdr3_nt
TRBD1	TRBV28	-	TRBJ2-1	CASRRRQGPYNEQFF	TGTGCCAGCAGGCGGAGACAGGGCCCTTACAATGAGCAGTTCTTC
TRBD2	TRBV3-1	-	TRBJ2-7	CASSQGGRYEQYF	TGTGCCAGCAGCCAAGGCGGGAGATACGAGCAGTACTTC
TRBD1	TRBV12-3/TRBV12-4	few	TRBJ2-1	CASSPRGQGYNEQFF	TGTGCCAGCAGTCCAAGGGGACAGGGGTACAATGAGCAGTTCTTC
TRBD2	TRBV10-3	-	TRBJ2-1	CAISESLGGRFNEQFF	TGTGCCATCAGTGAGTCTTTGGGCGGGAGGTTCAATGAGCAGTTCTTC
TRBD1	TRBV4-2	-	TRBJ1-1	CASSREDRVGTEAFF	TGTGCCAGCAGCCGCGAGGACAGGGTGGGCACTGAAGCTTTCTTT
TRBD1	TRBV25-1	few	TRBJ2-7	CATQEGATEQYF	TGTGCCACCCAAGAGGGGGCAACCGAGCAGTACTTC
-	TRBV15	-	TRBJ2-4	CATSRETGIQYF	TGTGCCACCAGCAGGGAGACGGGCATTCAGTACTTC
-	TRBV20-1	few	TRBJ1-5	CSARAVAGDNQPQHF	TGCAGTGCTAGGGCGGTAGCGGGAGACAATCAGCCCCAGCATTTT
-	TRBV7-8	-	TRBJ2-7	CASSLALSTKVF	TGTGCCAGCAGCTTAGCCCTATCGACGAAGGTCTTC
TRBD1	TRBV15	-	TRBJ1-2	CATSYRGPGGYTF	TGTGCCACCAGCTACAGGGGGCCGGGTGGCTACACCTTC
TRBD1	TRBV3-1	-	TRBJ2-1	CASSPDTQGRGQFF	TGTGCCAGCAGCCCCGACACACAGGGGCGTGGGCAGTTCTTC
TRBD2	TRBV5-1	-	TRBJ2-2	CASSLTFGRVGTGELFF	TGCGCCAGCAGCTTGACTTTCGGGAGGGTCGGAACCGGGGAGCTGTTTTTT
-	TRBV20-1	-	TRBJ2-1	CSAPQGNEQFF	TGCAGTGCTCCCCAGGGCAATGAGCAGTTCTTC
-	TRBV5-6	-	TRBJ1-1	CASRLRGYGTEAFF	TGTGCCAGCAGACTTAGAGGTTACGGCACTGAAGCTTTCTTT
-	TRBV29-1	-	TRBJ2-5	CSVAGSFQETQYF	TGCAGCGTTGCGGGAAGCTTCCAAGAGACCCAGTACTTC
TRBD1	TRBV5-1	-	TRBJ2-7	CASSSVGTASLREQYF	TGCGCCAGCAGTTCCGTCGGGACAGCCAGCTTACGGGAGCAGTACTTC
-	TRBV5-1	few	TRBJ2-5	CASSLESSAKTQYF	TGCGCCAGCAGCTTGGAATCTAGCGCAAAGACCCAGTACTTC
-	TRBV6-1	-	TRBJ2-7	CASSEMKAALREQYF	TGTGCCAGCAGTGAAATGAAGGCGGCTCTGAGGGAGCAGTACTTC
-	TRBV29-1	-	TRBJ2-7	CSAESGWEQYF	TGCAGCGCCGAAAGTGGATGGGAGCAGTACTTC
-	TRBV10-1	once	TRBJ2-1	CAGSYYNEQFF	TGCGCCGGATCCTATTACAATGAGCAGTTCTTC
-	TRBV18	-	TRBJ1-2	CASSPTGRRYGYTF	TGTGCCAGCTCGCCGACAGGACGGAGATATGGCTACACCTTC
-	TRBV2	-	TRBJ1-5	CASSEGVWEPQHF	TGTGCCAGCAGTGAAGGGGTGTGGGAGCCCCAGCATTTT
TRBD2	TRBV5-1	few	TRBJ2-5	CASSFSGSSETQYF	TGCGCCAGCAGCTTTAGCGGGAGTTCGGAGACCCAGTACTTC
-	TRBV25-1	few	TRBJ2-1	CASSEFTFYEQFF	TGTGCCAGCAGTGAATTTACTTTCTATGAGCAGTTCTTC
-	TRBV4-2	few	TRBJ2-1	CASSQSQISATGYNEQFF	TGTGCCAGCAGCCAGAGCCAAATTAGCGCCACCGGTTACAATGAGCAGTTCTTC
TRBD2	TRBV20-1	few	TRBJ2-1	CSAGREVNEQFF	TGCAGTGCGGGGCGGGAGGTCAATGAGCAGTTCTTC
-	TRBV20-1	-	TRBJ2-5	CSATNFGETQYF	TGCAGTGCTACTAACTTCGGGGAGACCCAGTACTTC
-	TRBV25-1	-	TRBJ2-1	CASSEDGTRSYNEQFF	TGTGCCAGCAGTGAAGATGGGACGCGATCCTACAATGAGCAGTTCTTC
TRBD1	TRBV5-1	-	TRBJ2-7	CASSPDRGIYEQYF	TGCGCCAGCAGCCCGGACAGGGGAATATACGAGCAGTACTTC
-	TRBV12-3/TRBV12-4	-	TRBJ2-7	CASSFLAYEQYF	TGTGCCAGCAGTTTCCTAGCCTACGAGCAGTACTTC
TRBD2	TRBV20-1	-	TRBJ2-1	CSARDLGALAGGWNEQFF	TGCAGTGCTAGAGACCTCGGGGCCCTAGCGGGAGGGTGGAATGAGCAGTTCTTC
TRBD1	TRBV5-1	-	TRBJ2-3	CASSPRTGADTQYF	TGCGCCAGCAGCCCTCGGACAGGAGCAGATACGCAGTATTTT
-	TRBV20-1	few	TRBJ2-5	CSAIGQHLQETQYF	TGCAGTGCTATAGGGCAGCATCTCCAAGAGACCCAGTACTTC
-	TRBV3-1	few	TRBJ2-7	CASSQVGREQYF	TGTGCCAGCAGCCAAGTTGGGAGGGAGCAGTACTTC
-	TRBV5-1	many	TRBJ2-6	CASSFRSGANVLTF	TGCGCCAGCAGCTTTCGGTCTGGGGCCAACGTCCTGACTTTC
-	TRBV7-6	-	TRBJ2-5	CASSLGSGEETQYF	TGTGCCAGCAGCTTAGGATCGGGGGAAGAGACCCAGTACTTC
-	TRBV12-3/TRBV12-4	many	TRBJ2-1	CASSPIGQRAFGEQFF	TGTGCCAGCAGTCCCATTGGGCAGCGGGCCTTCGGTGAGCAGTTCTTC
-	TRBV12-3/TRBV12-4	-	TRBJ2-7	CASTLLRLRSPTYEQYF	TGTGCCAGCACCCTATTGCGCTTGCGTTCCCCGACCTACGAGCAGTACTTC
-	TRBV10-3	few	TRBJ2-7	CAISEFVREQYF	TGTGCCATCAGTGAGTTTGTTCGCGAGCAGTACTTC
TRBD2	TRBV6-1	-	TRBJ2-7	CASRREAAGYEQYF	TGTGCCAGCAGACGGGAGGCGGCGGGTTACGAGCAGTACTTC
TRBD1	TRBV29-1	few	TRBJ2-7	CSVGDRNYEQYF	TGCAGCGTCGGGGACAGAAACTACGAGCAGTACTTC
TRBD1	TRBV29-1	few	TRBJ1-2	CSAGRGGYGVFYGYTF	TGCAGCGCGGGCAGGGGGGGATATGGAGTCTTCTATGGCTACACCTTC
TRBD1	TRBV6-1	-	TRBJ2-5	CASSHRTGTQETQYF	TGTGCCAGCAGCCATAGGACAGGGACCCAAGAGACCCAGTACTTC
-	TRBV20-1	-	TRBJ2-3	CSARLDGTDTQYF	TGCAGTGCTCGGCTAGATGGGACAGATACGCAGTATTTT
-	TRBV20-1	-	TRBJ2-7	CSAREIDSFYHEQYF	TGCAGTGCTAGAGAAATTGATTCTTTTTACCACGAGCAGTACTTC
-	TRBV30	-	TRBJ2-6	CAWSVGRSSGANVLTF	TGTGCCTGGAGTGTTGGCCGTAGCTCTGGGGCCAACGTCCTGACTTTC
-	TRBV9	-	TRBJ2-5	CASSVRSAPKETQYF	TGTGCCAGCAGCGTAAGGAGCGCCCCCAAGGAGACCCAGTACTTC
-	TRBV27	-	TRBJ2-7	CASSLTTRSYEQYF	TGTGCCAGCAGTCTGACTACCAGAAGTTACGAGCAGTACTTC
TRBD2	TRBV29-1	few	TRBJ2-3	CSETGLQTDTQYF	TGCAGCGAGACGGGACTACAGACAGATACGCAGTATTTT
TRBD1	TRBV15	-	TRBJ1-5	CATSRVGTGGNQPQHF	TGTGCCACCAGCAGAGTTGGGACAGGGGGCAATCAGCCCCAGCATTTT
-	TRBV12-3/TRBV12-4	-	TRBJ2-7	CASSPPRDGGPYEQYF	TGTGCCAGCAGTCCCCCGAGGGACGGTGGCCCCTACGAGCAGTACTTC
-	TRBV20-1	few	TRBJ2-3	CSARDLTGGGTDTQYF	TGCAGTGCTAGAGACCTAACAGGGGGGGGAACAGATACGCAGTATTTT
-	TRBV13	few	TRBJ2-1	CASSPTSPNNEQFF	TGTGCCAGCAGCCCGACTAGTCCAAACAATGAGCAGTTCTTC